This T cell receptor delta chain was sequenced for a study of gamma-delta T cells after stem cell transplantation. TCRdb re-called the RT-PCR reads with CATT. The sample lists over 1,000 delta-chain clones, around 1.8% occurring once. Sequencing used gamma-delta T cells. This TCR derives from a human donor. It is not recorded whose cells these are; they may come from a transplant donor.

CDR3 protein: CACDPIGGGDNLRHTDKLIF. The CDR3 DNA reads TGTGCCTGTGACCCTATTGGCGGTGGGGATAACCTAAGGCACACCGATAAACTCATCTTT. This chain links TRDV2 with TRDJ1; the match to TRDD3 covers 7 bases. Germline assignment: CDR1 GEAIGNYY and CDR2 EKD. The ends lost 3 bases at V and 0 bases at J; junction bases unmatched: 21. There are 20 residues in the CDR3.